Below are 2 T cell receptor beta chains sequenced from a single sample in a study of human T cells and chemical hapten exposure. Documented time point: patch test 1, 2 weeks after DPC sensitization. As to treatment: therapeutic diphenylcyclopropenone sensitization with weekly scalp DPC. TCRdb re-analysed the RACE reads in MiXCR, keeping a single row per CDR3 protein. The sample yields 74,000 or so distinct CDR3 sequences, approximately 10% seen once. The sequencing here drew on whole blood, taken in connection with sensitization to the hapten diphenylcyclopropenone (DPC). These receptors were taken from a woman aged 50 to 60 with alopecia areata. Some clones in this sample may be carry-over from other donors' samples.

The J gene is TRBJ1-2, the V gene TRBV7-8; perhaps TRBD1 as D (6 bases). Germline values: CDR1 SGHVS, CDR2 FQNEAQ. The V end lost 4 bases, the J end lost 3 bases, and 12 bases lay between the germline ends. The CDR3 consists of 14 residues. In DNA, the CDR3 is TGTGCCAGCAGCTGGGGGGCAGAGGACTATGGCTACACCTTC. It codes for CASSWGAEDYGYTF.

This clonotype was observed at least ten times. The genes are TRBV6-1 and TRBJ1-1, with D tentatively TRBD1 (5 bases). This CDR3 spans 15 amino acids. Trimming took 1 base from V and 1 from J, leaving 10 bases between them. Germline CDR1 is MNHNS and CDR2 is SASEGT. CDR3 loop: CASSEGGRANTEAFF. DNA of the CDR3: TGTGCCAGCAGTGAAGGCGGCAGGGCGAACACTGAAGCTTTCTTT.